The clone carrying this TCR beta chain was observed at least ten times. The junction departs from germline at one end; a sequencing error may be responsible. The authors prepared the TCRbeta library with unique molecular identifiers. Using its own MiXCR run on the PCR reads, TCRdb lists one record per CDR3 protein. The data contain 610,000 or so distinct CDR3 sequences, around 27% of them singletons. Germline CDR1 and CDR2: SGHRS and YFSETQ. This CDR3 comprises 14 residues. The data are from a study of T-cell reconstitution after alpha-beta-depleted transplantation in children. The material sequenced was PBMCs, taken before TCRalphabeta/CD19-depleted stem cell transplant. J is TRBJ2-7 and V is TRBV5-1; tentatively, D is TRBD1 or TRBD2 (6 bases each). This TCR came from a boy less than two years old with Wiskott-Aldrich syndrome, due to receive a stem cell transplant. CDR3 nucleotide sequence: TGTGCCAGCAGTTTGGGGGGCTTCTCCTACGAGCAGTACTTC. It yields the protein CASSLGGFSYEQYF.